This entry concerns a single T cell receptor beta chain. Its specificity is unknown. This sample was taken from a study of cytomegalovirus exposure and HLA in healthy donors. Study-level results: At a 0.05 false discovery rate, a later analysis found 18,000 or so TCR beta sequences to be associated with HLA alleles.

60 Vbeta and 13 Jbeta primers were used in PCR. Only in-frame clones appear in the TCRdb table, and some are missing; sequencing was by immunoSEQ multiplex PCR. The clone table shows about 90,000 clones, with the ten largest holding 3% to 4%. Germline CDR1 is MNHEY and CDR2 is SVGAGI. V lost 0 bases and J lost 6, with 14 bases in between. The CDR3 covers 15 residues. Donors likely had unrecorded immune exposures despite being nominally healthy when sampled. The sequenced sample was PBMCs. The rearrangement joins TRBV6-5 to TRBJ1-1; a possible D gene is TRBD1 (6 bases). The source of this sequence is a woman under 40 in good health and CMV-seronegative. The CDR3 nucleotides read TGTGCCAGCAGTTACTCGATCCAGGGGAATGCTGAAGCTTTCTTT. Translation gives CASSYSIQGNAEAFF.